Listed below are T cell receptor beta chains from one sample, sequenced in a study of CD8 T cells in Susac syndrome. TCRdb redid the calling of the immunoSEQ multiplex PCR reads with MiXCR, one entry per CDR3 protein. This table has fewer than 150,000 distinct CDR3 sequences, about 93% appearing once. The sample was CD8+ T cells from PBMCs. The receptors here all came from a human donor in good health. The CDR3 runs from the conserved cysteine through the conserved F or W. Fields, in order: D gene, V gene, J gene, clone size, CDR3 protein, CDR3 DNA. D genes are given only for firm matches. Clone size, where shown, is once, few, many, or a class for clones that have expanded.

d_gene: .; v_gene: TRBV29-1; j_gene: TRBJ1-1; abundance: once; CDR3aa: CSVVWPPTNTEAFF; CDR3nt: TGCAGCGTTGTATGGCCACCGACCAACACTGAAGCTTTCTTT
d_gene: .; v_gene: TRBV27; j_gene: TRBJ2-2; abundance: .; CDR3aa: CASSRPGELFF; CDR3nt: TGTGCCAGCAGCCGGCCCGGGGAGCTGTTTTTT
d_gene: .; v_gene: TRBV14; j_gene: TRBJ1-4; abundance: .; CDR3aa: CASSQVTWDEKLFF; CDR3nt: TGTGCCAGCAGCCAAGTGACCTGGGATGAAAAACTGTTTTTT
d_gene: TRBD2; v_gene: TRBV28; j_gene: TRBJ2-7; abundance: once; CDR3aa: CASRSPAGYPPYEQYF; CDR3nt: TGTGCCAGCCGATCCCCAGCGGGGTATCCTCCCTACGAGCAGTACTTC
d_gene: TRBD1; v_gene: TRBV3-1; j_gene: TRBJ1-1; abundance: once; CDR3aa: CASSYRGGTEAFF; CDR3nt: TGTGCCAGCAGTTACAGGGGAGGGACTGAAGCTTTCTTT
d_gene: .; v_gene: TRBV11-1; j_gene: TRBJ2-1; abundance: .; CDR3aa: CASSSRQFDHEQFF; CDR3nt: TGTGCCAGCAGCTCTCGTCAATTCGACCATGAGCAGTTCTTC
d_gene: .; v_gene: TRBV29-1; j_gene: TRBJ1-2; abundance: .; CDR3aa: CSAPGGAGGYTF; CDR3nt: TGCAGCGCGCCCGGGGGGGCGGGGGGCTACACCTTC
d_gene: TRBD1; v_gene: TRBV30; j_gene: TRBJ2-3; abundance: once; CDR3aa: CASMDRVTDTQYF; CDR3nt: TGTGCCTCGATGGACAGGGTGACAGATACGCAGTATTTT
d_gene: .; v_gene: TRBV13; j_gene: TRBJ1-1; abundance: .; CDR3aa: CASVSRGYTEAFF; CDR3nt: TGTGCCAGCGTCTCCAGGGGCTACACTGAAGCTTTCTTT
d_gene: .; v_gene: TRBV27; j_gene: TRBJ2-7; abundance: .; CDR3aa: CASSPRHSYEQYF; CDR3nt: TGTGCCAGCAGTCCTCGTCACAGCTACGAGCAGTACTTC
d_gene: .; v_gene: TRBV5-4; j_gene: TRBJ1-1; abundance: .; CDR3aa: CASSHDREAFF; CDR3nt: TGTGCCAGCAGCCATGACAGGGAAGCTTTCTTT
d_gene: .; v_gene: TRBV25-1; j_gene: TRBJ2-7; abundance: .; CDR3aa: CASSDVTASGNEQYF; CDR3nt: TGTGCCAGCAGTGATGTGACGGCCTCCGGGAACGAGCAGTACTTC
d_gene: TRBD1; v_gene: TRBV27; j_gene: TRBJ2-7; abundance: .; CDR3aa: CASSDRDRGLYEQYF; CDR3nt: TGTGCCAGCAGCGACCGGGACAGGGGTCTCTACGAGCAGTACTTC
d_gene: .; v_gene: TRBV12-3/TRBV12-4; j_gene: TRBJ2-1; abundance: .; CDR3aa: CASSSIGPYNEQFF; CDR3nt: TGTGCCAGCAGTTCCATTGGGCCCTACAATGAGCAGTTCTTC
d_gene: .; v_gene: TRBV4-3; j_gene: TRBJ2-1; abundance: .; CDR3aa: CASSQDMGLVRNEQFF; CDR3nt: TGCGCCAGCAGCCAAGACATGGGGTTGGTTCGCAATGAGCAGTTCTTC
d_gene: .; v_gene: TRBV6-2/TRBV6-3; j_gene: TRBJ2-5; abundance: .; CDR3aa: CASSLRPGLQETQYF; CDR3nt: TGTGCCAGCAGTTTACGACCGGGACTCCAAGAGACCCAGTACTTC
d_gene: TRBD2; v_gene: TRBV4-1; j_gene: TRBJ2-1; abundance: .; CDR3aa: CASRAELAGGYNEQFF; CDR3nt: TGCGCCAGCAGGGCTGAACTAGCGGGAGGGTACAATGAGCAGTTCTTC
d_gene: TRBD1; v_gene: TRBV7-9; j_gene: TRBJ2-7; abundance: .; CDR3aa: CASSTGTGGRYEQYF; CDR3nt: TGTGCCAGCAGCACTGGGACAGGGGGCAGGTACGAGCAGTACTTC
d_gene: TRBD1; v_gene: TRBV13; j_gene: TRBJ2-3; abundance: .; CDR3aa: CASSDRDRGWDTQYF; CDR3nt: TGTGCCAGCAGCGACCGGGACAGGGGATGGGATACGCAGTATTTT
d_gene: .; v_gene: TRBV14; j_gene: TRBJ1-1; abundance: .; CDR3aa: CASSQLGRAETEAFF; CDR3nt: TGTGCCAGCAGCCAATTAGGACGAGCTGAGACTGAAGCTTTCTTT
d_gene: TRBD2; v_gene: TRBV27; j_gene: TRBJ2-1; abundance: .; CDR3aa: CASSPKREGGEQFF; CDR3nt: TGTGCCAGCAGCCCAAAGCGGGAGGGAGGCGAGCAGTTCTTC
d_gene: TRBD1; v_gene: TRBV19; j_gene: TRBJ1-2; abundance: .; CDR3aa: CASSIDRGQTGYTF; CDR3nt: TGTGCCAGTAGTATAGATCGGGGACAGACCGGCTACACCTTC
d_gene: TRBD1; v_gene: TRBV28; j_gene: TRBJ1-2; abundance: .; CDR3aa: CASSLPRGRAGYGYTF; CDR3nt: TGTGCCAGCAGTTTACCGAGGGGGCGTGCCGGCTATGGCTACACCTTC
d_gene: .; v_gene: TRBV12-3/TRBV12-4; j_gene: TRBJ2-7; abundance: .; CDR3aa: CASSYTGTAPYEQYF; CDR3nt: TGTGCCAGCAGCTACACCGGGACCGCCCCCTACGAGCAGTACTTC
d_gene: .; v_gene: TRBV20-1; j_gene: TRBJ2-1; abundance: .; CDR3aa: CSARRQTYPNEQFF; CDR3nt: TGCAGTGCTAGAAGGCAGACTTATCCCAATGAGCAGTTCTTC
d_gene: .; v_gene: TRBV7-6; j_gene: TRBJ2-7; abundance: .; CDR3aa: CASSPLPDSVYEQYF; CDR3nt: TGTGCCAGCAGCCCCCTTCCCGACAGCGTTTACGAGCAGTACTTC
d_gene: TRBD2; v_gene: TRBV9; j_gene: TRBJ2-7; abundance: .; CDR3aa: CASSQSGGSEQYF; CDR3nt: TGTGCCAGCAGTCAATCGGGGGGATCCGAGCAGTACTTC
d_gene: .; v_gene: TRBV18; j_gene: TRBJ2-2; abundance: .; CDR3aa: CASPENTGELFF; CDR3nt: TGTGCCAGCCCGGAGAATACCGGGGAGCTGTTTTTT
d_gene: TRBD2; v_gene: TRBV12-3/TRBV12-4; j_gene: TRBJ2-5; abundance: .; CDR3aa: CASNLAGGPVETQYF; CDR3nt: TGTGCCAGCAACCTAGCGGGAGGGCCGGTGGAGACCCAGTACTTC
d_gene: .; v_gene: TRBV29-1; j_gene: TRBJ1-1; abundance: .; CDR3aa: CSVSDGGGWTEAFF; CDR3nt: TGCAGCGTCTCAGATGGGGGGGGATGGACTGAAGCTTTCTTT
d_gene: .; v_gene: TRBV6-6; j_gene: TRBJ2-3; abundance: .; CDR3aa: CASSFWPFTDTQYF; CDR3nt: TGTGCCAGCAGTTTTTGGCCATTCACAGATACGCAGTATTTT
d_gene: .; v_gene: TRBV6-2/TRBV6-3; j_gene: TRBJ2-7; abundance: .; CDR3aa: CASSYGNSYEQYF; CDR3nt: TGTGCCAGCAGTTACGGCAACTCCTACGAGCAGTACTTC
d_gene: TRBD2; v_gene: TRBV27; j_gene: TRBJ2-3; abundance: .; CDR3aa: CASSWGTSGRADTQYF; CDR3nt: TGTGCCAGCAGTTGGGGGACTAGCGGGAGGGCAGATACGCAGTATTTT
d_gene: .; v_gene: TRBV27; j_gene: TRBJ1-2; abundance: .; CDR3aa: CASSASGGNYGYTF; CDR3nt: TGTGCCAGCAGTGCCTCTGGGGGGAACTATGGCTACACCTTC
d_gene: TRBD1; v_gene: TRBV29-1; j_gene: TRBJ2-7; abundance: .; CDR3aa: CSVSDRVEQYF; CDR3nt: TGCAGCGTCTCGGACAGGGTTGAGCAGTACTTC
d_gene: .; v_gene: TRBV15; j_gene: TRBJ2-2; abundance: .; CDR3aa: CATELPNTGELFF; CDR3nt: TGTGCCACCGAGCTCCCCAACACCGGGGAGCTGTTTTTT
d_gene: .; v_gene: TRBV20-1; j_gene: TRBJ2-7; abundance: .; CDR3aa: CSASLGLTYEQYF; CDR3nt: TGCAGTGCTAGTTTGGGACTGACCTACGAGCAGTACTTC
d_gene: .; v_gene: TRBV4-3; j_gene: TRBJ2-1; abundance: .; CDR3aa: CASSHRQSYNEQFF; CDR3nt: TGCGCCAGCAGCCACCGACAGTCCTACAATGAGCAGTTCTTC
d_gene: TRBD2; v_gene: TRBV3-1; j_gene: TRBJ2-7; abundance: .; CDR3aa: CASSQVPAGGLYEQYF; CDR3nt: TGTGCCAGCAGCCAAGTCCCAGCGGGAGGCCTATACGAGCAGTACTTC
d_gene: .; v_gene: TRBV7-9; j_gene: TRBJ2-7; abundance: .; CDR3aa: CASSSRISANYEQYF; CDR3nt: TGTGCCAGCAGCTCCCGGATTAGCGCGAACTACGAGCAGTACTTC
d_gene: .; v_gene: TRBV20-1; j_gene: TRBJ1-2; abundance: .; CDR3aa: CSARGGYGYTF; CDR3nt: TGCAGTGCTAGAGGGGGTTATGGCTACACCTTC
d_gene: .; v_gene: TRBV27; j_gene: TRBJ2-1; abundance: .; CDR3aa: CASSTRSYNEQFF; CDR3nt: TGTGCCAGCAGTACCCGCTCCTACAATGAGCAGTTCTTC
d_gene: TRBD2; v_gene: TRBV7-9; j_gene: TRBJ2-7; abundance: .; CDR3aa: CASSLALAENYEQYF; CDR3nt: TGTGCCAGCAGCTTAGCGCTAGCGGAAAACTACGAGCAGTACTTC
d_gene: .; v_gene: TRBV27; j_gene: TRBJ2-3; abundance: .; CDR3aa: CASSLYPELRDTQYF; CDR3nt: TGTGCCAGCAGTTTATACCCCGAGCTGAGGGATACGCAGTATTTT
d_gene: .; v_gene: TRBV29-1; j_gene: TRBJ2-7; abundance: once; CDR3aa: CSAEGSYEQYF; CDR3nt: TGCAGCGCCGAGGGTTCCTACGAGCAGTACTTC
d_gene: .; v_gene: TRBV28; j_gene: TRBJ2-5; abundance: .; CDR3aa: CASSSGSIGLQGGTQYF; CDR3nt: TGTGCCAGCAGTTCTGGTAGTATCGGACTTCAGGGGGGGACCCAGTACTTC
d_gene: TRBD1; v_gene: TRBV27; j_gene: TRBJ1-5; abundance: .; CDR3aa: CASSLTGENQPQHF; CDR3nt: TGTGCCAGCAGCCTTACAGGGGAGAATCAGCCCCAGCATTTT
d_gene: .; v_gene: TRBV6-5; j_gene: TRBJ2-5; abundance: .; CDR3aa: CASSYSMGQLETQYF; CDR3nt: TGTGCCAGCAGTTACTCGATGGGCCAGTTGGAGACCCAGTACTTC
d_gene: .; v_gene: TRBV29-1; j_gene: TRBJ1-1; abundance: once; CDR3aa: CSVDWPNTEAFF; CDR3nt: TGCAGCGTTGACTGGCCTAACACTGAAGCTTTCTTT
d_gene: .; v_gene: TRBV20-1; j_gene: TRBJ2-1; abundance: .; CDR3aa: CSADETYNEQFF; CDR3nt: TGCAGTGCAGATGAGACGTACAATGAGCAGTTCTTC
d_gene: .; v_gene: TRBV27; j_gene: TRBJ2-7; abundance: .; CDR3aa: CASSLTDIYEQYF; CDR3nt: TGTGCCAGCAGTTTGACGGACATCTACGAGCAGTACTTC
d_gene: TRBD1; v_gene: TRBV4-2; j_gene: TRBJ2-7; abundance: .; CDR3aa: CASQGRGPYEQYF; CDR3nt: TGTGCCAGCCAGGGTAGGGGGCCTTACGAGCAGTACTTC
d_gene: TRBD2; v_gene: TRBV28; j_gene: TRBJ2-1; abundance: .; CDR3aa: CASSSVTSGRASYNEQFF; CDR3nt: TGTGCCAGCAGTTCCGTGACTAGCGGGAGGGCCTCCTACAATGAGCAGTTCTTC
d_gene: .; v_gene: TRBV19; j_gene: TRBJ2-1; abundance: once; CDR3aa: CASSISWDGYNEQFF; CDR3nt: TGTGCCAGTAGTATATCTTGGGACGGCTACAATGAGCAGTTCTTC
d_gene: TRBD1; v_gene: TRBV24-1; j_gene: TRBJ2-1; abundance: .; CDR3aa: CATSLQGANEQFF; CDR3nt: TGTGCCACCAGCTTACAGGGGGCAAATGAGCAGTTCTTC
d_gene: .; v_gene: TRBV27; j_gene: TRBJ1-3; abundance: .; CDR3aa: CASTDGNTIYF; CDR3nt: TGTGCCAGCACGGACGGAAACACCATATATTTT
d_gene: .; v_gene: TRBV4-1; j_gene: TRBJ2-7; abundance: .; CDR3aa: CASSTTFRDSFYEQYF; CDR3nt: TGCGCCAGCAGCACCACTTTCCGGGACTCCTTCTACGAGCAGTACTTC
d_gene: TRBD2; v_gene: TRBV30; j_gene: TRBJ2-1; abundance: .; CDR3aa: CAWSVLSSTSGSEQFF; CDR3nt: TGTGCCTGGAGTGTACTTTCTTCCACTAGCGGGAGTGAGCAGTTCTTC
d_gene: TRBD1; v_gene: TRBV25-1; j_gene: TRBJ2-1; abundance: .; CDR3aa: CASGPGQGGEQFF; CDR3nt: TGTGCCAGCGGACCGGGACAGGGGGGTGAGCAGTTCTTC